This T cell receptor beta chain stems from a study of Ad26.COV2.S vaccination and SARS-CoV-2 variants. This clone was observed once. This CDR3 contains 17 residues. The germline V gene encodes CDR1 MNHEY and CDR2 SMNVEV (reference sequence). J gave up 5 bases and V 0 bases, and 7 bases lay outside the gene matches. This sample's treatment: over 15 received Ad26.COV2.S at low or high dose, single or two shots; about 5 received placebo; per-sample allocation not given. Each sample was drawn 63 days after the first injection (of vaccine or placebo). As its vector, the vaccine had Ad26, which expressed Wuhan-strain SARS-CoV-2 spike. Here immunoSEQ multiplex PCR was the method, and the copy in TCRdb shows in-frame clones only, minus some. The sample carries 350,000 to 500,000 clones, about 88% recorded once.

Sequencing used peripheral blood, obtained in a trial of Ad26.COV2.S vaccine versus placebo. This receptor was identified in a person aged 18-60 years who received the Ad26.COV2.S COVID-19 vaccine or a placebo. The rearrangement joins TRBV27 to TRBJ1-6, with TRBD1 matching over 7 bases. CDR3 sequence (DNA): TGTGCCAGCAGTTTATCGGGGGGAGGGACAGATAATTCACCCCTCCACTTT. Translation: CASSLSGGGTDNSPLHF.